This TCR beta chain is from a study of beta chain features in type 1 diabetes. Expressed TCRB transcripts were sequenced because the isolated RNA had all been reverse transcribed beforehand. Assay: immunoSEQ multiplex PCR; the TCRdb copy retains only in-frame clones and omits some. The sample yields about 930,000 clones, roughly a sixth seen once. V dropped 6 bases and J dropped 5 bases, with 17 bases sitting between them. The CDR3 is made up of 14 amino acids. CDR1 and CDR2 (germline): KGHSH, LQKENI. J is TRBJ2-7 and V is TRBV18; D remains ambiguous. This sequence was found in a woman between 18 and 29 years old in good health. Material: naive CD4+ T cells from blood. The CDR3 DNA sequence: TGTGCCAGCTCCGATCTCGACGGCCCCCACGAGCAGTACTTC. Encoded protein: CASSDLDGPHEQYF.